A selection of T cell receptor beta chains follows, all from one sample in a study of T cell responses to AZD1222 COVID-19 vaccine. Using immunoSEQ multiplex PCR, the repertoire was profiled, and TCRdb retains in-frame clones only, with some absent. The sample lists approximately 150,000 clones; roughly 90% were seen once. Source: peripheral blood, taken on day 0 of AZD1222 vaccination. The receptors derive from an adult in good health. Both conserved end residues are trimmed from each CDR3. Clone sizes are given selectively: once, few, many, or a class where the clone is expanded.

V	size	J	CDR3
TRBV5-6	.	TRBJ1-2	ASSPGPNYGYT
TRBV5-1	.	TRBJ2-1	ASSPGTSNNEQF
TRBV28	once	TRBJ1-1	ASSSFRDLNTEAF
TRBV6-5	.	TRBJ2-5	ASSYGQEVTQY
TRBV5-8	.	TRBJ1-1	ASSLVATEAF
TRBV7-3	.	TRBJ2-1	ASSFLAGGQNEQF
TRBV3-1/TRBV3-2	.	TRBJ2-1	ASSQDLFGASGSNEQF
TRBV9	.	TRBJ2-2	ASSPAGTSGSGELF
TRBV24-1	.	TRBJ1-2	ATSDRPDRVDGYT
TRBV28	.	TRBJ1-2	ASSPRGGAGGYT
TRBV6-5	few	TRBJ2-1	ASIRGLLGNEQF
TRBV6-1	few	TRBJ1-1	ASSELVNTEAF
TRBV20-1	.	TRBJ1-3	SASPPGHRLSSSGNTIY
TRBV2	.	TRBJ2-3	ASSPDYRTDTQY
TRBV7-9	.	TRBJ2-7	ASSLEGTYEQY
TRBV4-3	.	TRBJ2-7	ASSQEWGQGSYEQY
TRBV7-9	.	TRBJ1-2	ARIHRVPRYHYGYT
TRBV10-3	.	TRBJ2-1	AISSGGNSYNEQF
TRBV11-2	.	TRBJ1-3	ASSTLTGTLGNTIY
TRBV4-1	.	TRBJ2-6	ASSQGGGRSGANVLT
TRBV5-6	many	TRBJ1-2	ASSLTGTYGYT
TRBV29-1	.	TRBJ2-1	SVVERELNNEQF
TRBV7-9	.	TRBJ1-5	ASSLWRDQPQH
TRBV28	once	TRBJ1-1	ASSSPGLRTEAF
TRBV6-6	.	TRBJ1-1	ASSYYTEAF
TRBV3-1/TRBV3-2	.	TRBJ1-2	ASSPGVTNYGYT
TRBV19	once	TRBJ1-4	ASSNRVNEKLF
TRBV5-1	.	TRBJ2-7	ASSLWGTDEQY
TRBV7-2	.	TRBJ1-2	ASRPVYGRGGGYT
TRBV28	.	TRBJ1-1	ASRAGFEAF
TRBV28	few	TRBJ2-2	ASSRHGQSTGELF